This T cell receptor beta chain is from a study of cytomegalovirus exposure and HLA in healthy donors. About the research overall: An analysis done earlier identified 120 million or so unique TCR beta sequences from about 179 million T cells.

In the PCR, 60 Vbeta and 13 Jbeta primers were used. The method was immunoSEQ multiplex PCR; TCRdb's version includes in-frame clones alone and lacks a portion of them. The data contain approximately 160,000 clones, 80% to 85% of them singletons. V was cut by 5 bases and J by 1 base, with 9 bases left in between. This CDR3 has 15 residues. The germline V gene encodes CDR1 SGHVS and CDR2 FNYEAQ. The TCR comes from a human donor in good health. V is TRBV7-6 and J is TRBJ2-6; D perhaps matches TRBD2 (5 bases). The sequencing input was PBMCs. Here the CDR3 DNA reads TGTGCCAGCAGCCCGAGGGTTTCTGGGGCCAACGTCCTGACTTTC. Translating it yields CASSPRVSGANVLTF.